What follows describes a single TCR beta chain. Its antigen is not identified. Specified time point: new active TB diagnosis, blood taken before or within 7 days of starting treatment. Unsorted cryopreserved PBMC were sequenced, averaging approximately 100,000 T cells per clinical donor. This specimen comes from a study of T cells in tuberculosis. In the study overall: T cells were selected with CD1B tetramers loaded with glucose monomycolate. PBMC were archived before or within 7 days of starting treatment. Whole-study findings and limits: Active tuberculosis patients had shorter CDR3-alpha; the beta difference was nonsignificant.

The CDR3 has 12 amino acids. V was shortened by 4 bases and J by 5 bases, with 11 bases between the two germline ends. Germline V gene lookup returns CDR1 GTSNPN and CDR2 SVGIG (reference sequence). Generated by immunoSEQ multiplex PCR, the TCRdb table keeps only in-frame clones and is missing some. The repertoire consists of 30,000 or so clones, with approximately 85% occurring once and the leading ten covering roughly 5%. The chain is built from TRBV30 and TRBJ1-2; tentatively, D is TRBD1 (5 bases). The receptor comes from an adult with tuberculosis. The specimen comprised PBMCs, sampled at tuberculosis diagnosis. CDR3 DNA sequence: TGTGCCTGGACCAGGGATATGTATGGCTACACCTTC. It translates to CAWTRDMYGYTF.